The 32 T cell receptor beta chains in this list originate from one sample, sequenced in a study of CD8+CD57+ T cells in acquired aplastic anemia (dated by TCRdb to 2016 to 2019). TCRdb lists the instrument as Illumina HiSeq 2000. Profiling of TCR beta VDJ combinations and CDR3 sequences used genomic DNA as the template. TCRdb passed the public sequencing reads through fastp at Q25 and MiXCR, retaining productive beta sequences. Under each unique CDR3 protein, matching rows form one entry showing the most common genes and DNA. The sample records 300,000 or so distinct CDR3 sequences, 45% to 65% of which are singletons. The ten largest make up under 1.5% of the sample. Patients chosen for sequencing had shown expansion of CD8+CD57+ cells by flow cytometry. Source material: sorted CD4+, CD8+, or CD8+CD57+ T cells (not recorded which) from PBMCs. All receptors come from a human donor with aplastic anemia.

This clonotype has just a few counts. The chain links TRBV11-2 to TRBJ1-6, with D hard to call. The CDR3 has 13 residues. Germline assignment: CDR1 SGHAT and CDR2 FQNNGV. The germline V and J ends were trimmed by 0 bases and 9 bases, with 6 bases remaining between them. CDR3 DNA sequence: TGTGCCAGCAGCTTAGATGCGGCTTCACCCCTCCACTTT. Its protein product is CASSLDAASPLHF.

This clonotype was picked up one time. The rearrangement joins TRBV2 to TRBJ2-1; tentatively, D is TRBD2 (6 bases). The CDR3 has 15 residues. Trimming removed 8 bases at V and 0 bases at J, with 14 bases between. Germline V lookup: CDR1 SNHLY, CDR2 FYNNEI. CDR3 protein: CASVTSSSSYNEQFF. CDR3 DNA: TGTGCCAGCGTGACTAGTTCCAGCTCCTACAATGAGCAGTTCTTC.

The rearrangement links TRBV10-3 to TRBJ2-1; the match to TRBD2 covers 11 bases. This CDR3 has 14 amino acids. Germline V gene sequence: CDR1 ENHRY, CDR2 SYGVKD. With V trimmed by 6 bases and J by 7 bases, 5 bases remained unmatched. The CDR3, as DNA: TGTGCCATCAGGGCTAGCGGGAGGAATAATGAGCAGTTCTTC. It is translated as CAIRASGRNNEQFF.

About this clonotype itself: One junction end does not reproduce the germline sequence, and a read error may be involved. V usage is TRBV11-2 and J usage is TRBJ2-7; a weak D match, TRBD1 (5 bases). The CDR3 sequence is 13 residues long. The germline gives CDR1 SGHAT, CDR2 FQNNGV. CDR3 protein: CASSLGAHYEQYF. The CDR3 region has the DNA TGTGCCAGCAGTTTAGGGGCTCACTACGAGCAGTACTTC.

This CDR3 is CASSLVEGSYEQYF. In nucleotides, the CDR3 is TGTGCCAGCAGCTTAGTCGAGGGTTCTTACGAGCAGTACTTC. The V gene is TRBV7-8, the J gene TRBJ2-7; D may be TRBD2 (5 bases). This CDR3 comprises 14 residues. Trimming removed 1 base at V and 4 bases at J, with 11 bases between. The germline V gene has CDR1 SGHVS and CDR2 FQNEAQ.

CDR3 amino acids: CSTPGNSGSNEQFF. CDR3 coding DNA: TGCTCCACCCCCGGGAATAGCGGGAGCAATGAGCAGTTCTTC. The V gene is TRBV20-1, the J gene TRBJ2-1; 9 bases agree with TRBD2. CDR3 length: 14 amino acids. Germline V gene sequence: CDR1 DFQATT, CDR2 SNEGSKA (reference sequence).

Written as DNA, the CDR3 is TGCAGTGCTCCAAAAGACAGTAGCGCCAATGAGCAGTTCTTC. Its protein is CSAPKDSSANEQFF. V is TRBV20-1 and J is TRBJ2-1; D may correspond to TRBD1 or TRBD2 (5 bases each). The V gene's germline CDR1 is DFQATT and CDR2 SNEGSKA (reference sequence). The length of the CDR3 is 14 residues. Trimming took 5 bases from V and 6 from J, leaving 17 bases between them.

This clonotype was counted ten times or more. The V and J genes are TRBV11-2 and TRBJ2-5; D gene uncertain. CDR1 SGHAT and CDR2 FQNNGV come from the germline V gene. The CDR3 sequence is 13 residues long. The germline V and J ends were trimmed by 5 bases and 5 bases, with 12 bases remaining between them. The CDR3 sequence: CASSLSRTETQYF. CDR3 bases: TGTGCCAGCAGCCTTTCCCGGACGGAGACCCAGTACTTC.

J is TRBJ1-4 and V is TRBV9, with 8 bases that match TRBD1. V was pared by 1 base and J by 7 bases, with 6 bases of the junction left unmatched. This CDR3 has 15 amino acids. CDR1 SGDLS and CDR2 YYNGEE come from the germline V gene. CDR3 sequence (DNA): TGTGCCAGCAGCGTAAGGCAGGGGGCGCGTGAAAAACTGTTTTTT. Encoded protein: CASSVRQGAREKLFF. Supplemented by reference TRBV9 and TRBJ1-4, the full variable domain reads DSGVTQTPKHLITATGQRVTLRCSPRSGDLSVYWYQQSLDQGLQFLIQYYNGEERAKGNILERFSAQQFPDLHSELNLSSLELGDSALYFCASSVRQGAREKLFFGSGTQLSVL.

This clonotype is a singleton in its sample. The chain has TRBV7-2 and TRBJ2-7; 14 bases map to TRBD2. Unmatched junction bases numbered 10, after V lost 5 bases and J lost 4 bases. This CDR3 is 17 amino acids long. Germline V gene lookup returns CDR1 SGHTA and CDR2 FQGNSA. CDR3 DNA sequence: TGTGCCAGCAGCCCTTTTGGGACTAGCGGGAGTCTGTACGAGCAGTACTTC. Amino acids: CASSPFGTSGSLYEQYF.

This clonotype has at least ten counts. The CDR3 DNA sequence: TGTGCCAGCAGTGAATCAGGGGTTGGGCCCCAGCATTTT. Translating it yields CASSESGVGPQHF. This rearrangement joins TRBV25-1 to TRBJ1-5, with TRBD1 as a possible D gene (6 bases). Germline V gene sequence: CDR1 MGHDK, CDR2 SYGVNS. V was pared by 1 base and J by 9 bases, with 10 bases between. This CDR3 spans 13 amino acids.

This clonotype was seen just once. The genes are TRBV7-3 and TRBJ2-2; the D gene is possibly TRBD1 (6 bases). CDR3 length equals 15 residues. Germline lookup yields CDR1 SGHTA and CDR2 FQGTGA. Deletions cut 5 bases from V and 1 base from J, with 11 bases between. The CDR3 DNA is TGTGCCAGCAGCGTGCAGGGACAGAACACCGGGGAGCTGTTTTTT. It encodes CASSVQGQNTGELFF.

V is TRBV7-9 and J is TRBJ2-5; 8 positions agree with TRBD1. Germline CDR1 SEHNR, CDR2 FQNEAQ (reference sequence). CDR3 length: 15 residues. J gave up 2 bases and V 8 bases, and 10 bases lay outside the gene matches. CDR3 nucleotide sequence: TGTGCCAGCGGTCCGGGACAGGCCAAACAAGAGACCCAGTACTTC. This codes for CASGPGQAKQETQYF.

In this sample, this clonotype turned up many times. The chain joins TRBV20-1 to TRBJ2-3, with TRBD1 identical over 7 bases. Germline CDR1 is DFQATT and CDR2 is SNEGSKA (reference sequence). This CDR3 comprises 14 residues. Trimming at V came to 7 bases and at J to 6 bases, leaving 13 bases not matched to a gene. The CDR3 nucleotides are TGCAGTGGTCGGGTGACAGGGAAGGTGGATACGCAGTATTTT. As protein: CSGRVTGKVDTQYF.

This clonotype was counted ten times or more. J is TRBJ2-7 and V is TRBV5-1, with D possibly matching TRBD1 (8 bases). CDR3 size: 14 residues. Germline V gene data show CDR1 as SGHRS and CDR2 as YFSETQ. Trimming removed 4 bases from V and 1 base from J, with 12 bases in between. CDR3 in DNA: TGCGCCAGCAGCACAGGGGGGGGGTCCTACGAGCAGTACTTC. It encodes CASSTGGGSYEQYF. The entire variable domain, with the rest obtained from reference TRBV5-1 and TRBJ2-7, is as follows: KAGVTQTPRYLIKTRGQQVTLSCSPISGHRSVSWYQQTPGQGLQFLFEYFSETQRNKGNFPGRFSGRQFSNSRSEMNVSTLELGDSALYLCASSTGGGSYEQYFGPGTRLTVT.

The chain uses TRBV9 and TRBJ2-7; D is unresolved. The CDR3 runs to 14 residues. Germline loops: CDR1 SGDLS, CDR2 YYNGEE. The ends were cut back, 0 bases at V and 4 bases at J, with 11 bases in the middle. CDR3 nucleotides: TGTGCCAGCAGCGTAGCTCGGGCCTCGTACGAGCAGTACTTC. Translating gives CASSVARASYEQYF.

The table lists this clonotype with many counts. One junction end disagrees with the germline gene, perhaps due to a read error. The chain is built from TRBV7-9 and TRBJ2-1, with D perhaps TRBD2 (6 bases). The CDR3 contains 12 residues. Germline-derived CDR1 and CDR2 are SEHNR and FQNEAQ (reference sequence). CDR3 amino acids: CASSLEGNEQFF. The CDR3 region has the DNA TGCGCCAGCAGCTTGGAGGGGAATGAGCAGTTCTTC.

This clonotype was detected many times. The gene calls are TRBV4-1 and TRBJ2-1; D is perhaps TRBD1 or TRBD2 (5 bases each). Trimming took off 3 bases at V and 9 bases at J, with 9 bases between the two ends. This CDR3 contains 12 residues. The V gene's germline CDR1 is MGHRA and CDR2 YSYEKL. CDR3 residues: CASSHKRGEQFF. The CDR3 region has the DNA TGCGCCAGCAGCCACAAGAGGGGTGAGCAGTTCTTC.

The V call is TRBV7-8, the J call TRBJ2-5; TRBD1 aligns across 7 bases. Looked up from germline, CDR1 is SGHVS and CDR2 is FQNEAQ. The ends lost 3 bases at V and 9 bases at J; junction bases unmatched: 13. This CDR3 is 15 amino acids long. In DNA form, the CDR3 reads TGTGCCAGCAGCTTGGGGACAGTTTACAATCAGCCCCAGTACTTC. Protein: CASSLGTVYNQPQYF. The full variable domain, completed using reference TRBV7-8 and TRBJ2-5, is GAGVSQSPRYKVAKRGQDVALRCDPISGHVSLFWYQQALGQGPEFLTYFQNEAQLDKSGLPSDRFFAERPEGSVSTLKIQRTQQEDSAVYLCASSLGTVYNQPQYFGPGTRLLVL.

This clonotype has only a few counts. J is TRBJ2-1 and V is TRBV9; D uncertain. The V end lost 4 bases, the J end lost 5 bases, and 16 bases lay between the germline ends. CDR3 length: 15 amino acids. Germline V gene sequence: CDR1 SGDLS, CDR2 YYNGEE. CDR3 region: CASSLRLGEDNEQFF. The CDR3 nucleotides read TGTGCCAGCAGCCTCCGACTTGGGGAAGACAATGAGCAGTTCTTC.

The CDR3 loop reads CASSQEGSGRFNEQFF. CDR3 bases: TGCGCCAGCAGCCAAGAAGGTAGCGGGAGGTTCAATGAGCAGTTCTTC. The chain is built from TRBV4-1 and TRBJ2-1; 10 bases match TRBD2. V shed 0 bases and J 6 bases; nucleotides not matched to a gene: 5. Germline assignment: CDR1 MGHRA and CDR2 YSYEKL. The CDR3 covers 16 residues.

This clonotype was detected only a few times. The CDR3 sequence is CASSVAPNTDTQYF. The DNA of the CDR3 is TGTGCCAGCAGCGTAGCCCCCAACACAGATACGCAGTATTTT. This chain uses TRBV9 with TRBJ2-3, with D hard to call. Germline V lookup: CDR1 SGDLS, CDR2 YYNGEE. V lost 0 bases, J lost 2 bases, and 7 bases lay in between. There are 14 residues in the CDR3.

The rearrangement uses TRBV5-1 and TRBJ1-1; 7 nucleotides agree with TRBD1. V shed 1 base and J 4 bases; nucleotides not matched to a gene: 1. The germline gives CDR1 SGHRS, CDR2 YFSETQ. This CDR3 comprises 13 residues. CDR3 residues: CASSLTGVTEAFF. The CDR3 DNA follows: TGCGCCAGCAGCTTGACAGGGGTCACTGAAGCTTTCTTT.

The gene calls are TRBV20-1 and TRBJ1-5; possibly TRBD1 for D (5 bases). V shed 4 bases and J shed 9 bases, with 22 bases lying between them. Germline V gene data show CDR1 as DFQATT and CDR2 as SNEGSKA (reference sequence). CDR3 length: 15 amino acids. The CDR3: CSAKGSAGESPPQHF. As DNA, the CDR3 is TGCAGTGCTAAGGGAAGCGCGGGGGAATCACCGCCCCAGCATTTT.

The chain is built from TRBV29-1 and TRBJ2-1, with D maybe TRBD2 (5 bases). Germline V gene data show CDR1 as SQVTM and CDR2 as ANQGSEA. The CDR3 loop spans 15 amino acids. The V end was cut by 6 bases, the J end by 0 bases, with 15 bases between. This CDR3 is CSVGGGGLSYNEQFF. As DNA, the CDR3 is TGCAGCGTAGGAGGTGGCGGGCTCTCCTACAATGAGCAGTTCTTC.

The genes are TRBV5-6 and TRBJ1-2; 9 bases are shared with TRBD1. The germline V gene has CDR1 SGHDT and CDR2 YYEEEE. The CDR3 has 15 amino acids. After removal of 5 bases from V and 7 bases from J, the junction contained 12 bases not matched to a gene. CDR3 loop: CASSLPGQGGTGYTF. The CDR3 DNA reads TGTGCCAGCAGTCTCCCGGGACAGGGTGGTACTGGCTACACCTTC.

The rearrangement joins TRBV30 to TRBJ1-2; D is unresolved. Germline V gene data show CDR1 as GTSNPN and CDR2 as SVGIG (reference sequence). The CDR3 has 15 amino acids. V lost 1 base and J 4 bases, leaving 16 bases between the germline ends. The CDR3 nucleotides are TGTGCCTGGAGTGGACGAAGCACCGGGCGCTATGGCTACACCTTC. This sequence encodes CAWSGRSTGRYGYTF.

This clonotype appeared many times. The V and J genes are TRBV12-3 or TRBV12-4 and TRBJ1-1; possibly TRBD1 for D (6 bases). The CDR3 is 16 residues long. Trimming removed 3 bases at V and 7 bases at J, with 21 bases between. DNA for the CDR3: TGTGCCAGCAGTTTGACAGGATTAAGACTGGGACTTGAAGCTTTCTTT. It yields the protein CASSLTGLRLGLEAFF.

This clonotype was seen at least ten times. The genes are TRBV20-1 and TRBJ2-7, with a possible D match to TRBD1 (5 bases). Germline V gene lookup returns CDR1 DFQATT and CDR2 SNEGSKA (reference sequence). The length of the CDR3 is 14 residues. V was clipped by 0 bases and J by 4 bases, with 13 bases between them. CDR3 coding DNA: TGCAGTGCTAGAGATCCGAAGGGGAAGTACGAGCAGTACTTC. Encoded protein: CSARDPKGKYEQYF.

The chain uses TRBV25-1 and TRBJ2-1, with D possibly matching TRBD1 (5 bases). Germline assignment: CDR1 MGHDK and CDR2 SYGVNS. The CDR3 sequence is 12 residues long. The V gene lost 3 bases and the J gene lost 12 bases, with 12 bases spanning the gap. In nucleotides, the CDR3 is TGTGCCAGCAGTGATCAGGGTGTGGGGCAGTTCTTC. Residues: CASSDQGVGQFF.

The V gene is TRBV25-1, the J gene TRBJ2-3, with 7 positions matching TRBD2. The CDR3 runs 14 residues. The ends lost 4 bases at V and 5 bases at J; junction bases unmatched: 6. CDR1 MGHDK and CDR2 SYGVNS come from the germline V gene. The CDR3 nucleotides read TGTGCCAGCAGTGGCCGGGGGGTCGGAGATACGCAGTATTTT. Translated, it gives CASSGRGVGDTQYF.

The CDR3 reads CSAGTGSETQYF. CDR3 sequence (DNA): TGCAGCGCTGGGACAGGGTCAGAGACCCAGTACTTC. This rearrangement joins TRBV20-1 to TRBJ2-5; 9 positions agree with TRBD1. This CDR3 spans 12 amino acids. Germline values: CDR1 DFQATT, CDR2 SNEGSKA (reference sequence).